This TCR beta chain was found in a study of blood T cells in healthy people across ages. General observations from the study: The study lacked donor CMV status, which possibly confounded expanded clonotype changes.

In regard to this clonotype: The antigen is unknown.

Germline V gene lookup returns CDR1 MNHEY and CDR2 SVGAGI. The V end lost 6 bases, the J end lost 2 bases, and 14 bases lay between the germline ends. This CDR3 spans 14 amino acids. The authors ran a second PCR of 7 to 11 cycles using a sample-barcoded 5' primer and a J-beta primer mix. In TCRdb, the 5' RACE reads were re-called with MiXCR into one record per CDR3 protein. The sample contains about 830,000 distinct CDR3 sequences, about 62% of which appear only once. The chain has TRBV6-5 and TRBJ2-7; possible D gene TRBD2, 5 bases. This clonotype originated in a man between 25 and 39 years old in good health. Input material: blood. CDR3 nucleotide sequence: TGTGCCAGCAGCCCCTCGAGGGTCCCCTACGAGCAGTACTTC. This sequence encodes CASSPSRVPYEQYF.